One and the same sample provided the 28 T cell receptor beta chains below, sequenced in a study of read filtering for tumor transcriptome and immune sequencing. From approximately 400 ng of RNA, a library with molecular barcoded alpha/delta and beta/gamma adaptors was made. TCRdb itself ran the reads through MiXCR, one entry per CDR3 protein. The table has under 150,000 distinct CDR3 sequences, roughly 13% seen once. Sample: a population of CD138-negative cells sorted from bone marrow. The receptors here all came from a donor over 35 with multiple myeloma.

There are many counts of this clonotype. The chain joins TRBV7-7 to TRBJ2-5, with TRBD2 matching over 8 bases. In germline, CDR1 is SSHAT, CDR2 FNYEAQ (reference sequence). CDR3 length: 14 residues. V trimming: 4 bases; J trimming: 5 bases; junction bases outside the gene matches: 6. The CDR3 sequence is CASSSGGGPETQYF. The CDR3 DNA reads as TGTGCCAGCAGCTCTGGCGGGGGGCCCGAGACCCAGTACTTC.

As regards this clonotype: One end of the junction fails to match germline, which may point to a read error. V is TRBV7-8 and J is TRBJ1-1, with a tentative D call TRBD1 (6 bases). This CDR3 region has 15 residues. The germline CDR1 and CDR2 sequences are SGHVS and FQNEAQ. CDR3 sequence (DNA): TGTGCCAGCAGATTAGGGGGGAGGATGAACACTGAAGCTTTCTTT. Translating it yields CASRLGGRMNTEAFF.

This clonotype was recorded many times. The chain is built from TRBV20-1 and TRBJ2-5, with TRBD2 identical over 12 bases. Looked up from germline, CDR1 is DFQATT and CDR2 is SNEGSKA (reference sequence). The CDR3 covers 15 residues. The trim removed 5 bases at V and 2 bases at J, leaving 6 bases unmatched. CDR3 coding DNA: TGCAGTGCTGGGGGACTAGCGGGTGAACAAGAGACCCAGTACTTC. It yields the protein CSAGGLAGEQETQYF.

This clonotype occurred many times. The DNA for the CDR3 is TGCAGCGTTGAGGGGGGACTAGCGGGAGGGGACCACGAGCAGTACTTC. Amino acids: CSVEGGLAGGDHEQYF. This chain connects TRBV29-1 to TRBJ2-7; 16 nucleotides agree with TRBD2. The J segment lost 5 bases and the V segment lost 3 bases, leaving 7 bases of the junction unmatched. This CDR3 region has 16 residues. Germline V CDR1 and CDR2: SQVTM, ANQGSEA.

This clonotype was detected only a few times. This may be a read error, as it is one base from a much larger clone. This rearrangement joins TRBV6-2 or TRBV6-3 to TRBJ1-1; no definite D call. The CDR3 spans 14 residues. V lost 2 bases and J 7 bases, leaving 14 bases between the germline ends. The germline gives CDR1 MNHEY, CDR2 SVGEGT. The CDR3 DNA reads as TGTGCCAGCAGTTACAGGATGACATACATTGAAGCTTTCTTT. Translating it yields CASSYRMTYIEAFF.

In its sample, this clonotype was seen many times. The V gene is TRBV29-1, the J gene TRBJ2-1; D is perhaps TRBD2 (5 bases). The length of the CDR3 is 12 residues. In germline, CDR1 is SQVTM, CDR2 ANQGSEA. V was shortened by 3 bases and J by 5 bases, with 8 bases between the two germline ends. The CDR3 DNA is TGCAGCGTTGAGTGGCGGGACAATGAGCAGTTCTTC. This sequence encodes CSVEWRDNEQFF.

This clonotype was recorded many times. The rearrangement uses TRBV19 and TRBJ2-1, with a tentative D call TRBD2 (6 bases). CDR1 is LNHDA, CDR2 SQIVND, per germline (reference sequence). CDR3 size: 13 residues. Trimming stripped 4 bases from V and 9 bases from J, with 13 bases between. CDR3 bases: TGTGCCAGTAGTAACCTAGCGAAGGGTGAGCAGTTCTTC. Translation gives CASSNLAKGEQFF.

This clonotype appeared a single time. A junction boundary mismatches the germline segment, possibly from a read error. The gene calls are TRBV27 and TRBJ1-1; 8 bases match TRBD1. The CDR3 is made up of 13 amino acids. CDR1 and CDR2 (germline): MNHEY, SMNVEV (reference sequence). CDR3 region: CACSPTGVAEAFF. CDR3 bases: TGTGCCTGCAGTCCGACAGGGGTAGCTGAGGCTTTCTTT.

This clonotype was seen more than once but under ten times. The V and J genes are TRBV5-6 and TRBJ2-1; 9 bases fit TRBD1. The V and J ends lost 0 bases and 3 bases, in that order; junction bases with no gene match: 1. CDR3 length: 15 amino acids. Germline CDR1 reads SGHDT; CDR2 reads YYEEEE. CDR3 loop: CASSLGDRDYNEQFF. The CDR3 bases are TGTGCCAGCAGCTTGGGGGACAGGGACTACAATGAGCAGTTCTTC.

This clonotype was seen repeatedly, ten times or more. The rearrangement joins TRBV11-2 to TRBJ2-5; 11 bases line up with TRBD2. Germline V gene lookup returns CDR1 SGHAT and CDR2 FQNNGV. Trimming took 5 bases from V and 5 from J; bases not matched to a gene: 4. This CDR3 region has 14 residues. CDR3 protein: CASSPLAGVETQYF. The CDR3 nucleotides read TGTGCCAGCAGCCCACTAGCGGGAGTTGAGACCCAGTACTTC.

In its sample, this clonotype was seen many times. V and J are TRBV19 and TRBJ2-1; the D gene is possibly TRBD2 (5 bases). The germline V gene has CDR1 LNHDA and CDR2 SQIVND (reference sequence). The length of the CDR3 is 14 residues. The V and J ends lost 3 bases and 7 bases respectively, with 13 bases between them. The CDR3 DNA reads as TGTGCCAGTAGTATCGGGCTAGCTGGGAATGAGCAGTTCTTC. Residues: CASSIGLAGNEQFF. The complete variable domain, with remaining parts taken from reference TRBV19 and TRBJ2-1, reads DGGITQSPKYLFRKEGQNVTLSCEQNLNHDAMYWYRQDPGQGLRLIYYSQIVNDFQKGDIAEGYSVSREKKESFPLTVTSAQKNPTAFYLCASSIGLAGNEQFFGPGTRLTVL.

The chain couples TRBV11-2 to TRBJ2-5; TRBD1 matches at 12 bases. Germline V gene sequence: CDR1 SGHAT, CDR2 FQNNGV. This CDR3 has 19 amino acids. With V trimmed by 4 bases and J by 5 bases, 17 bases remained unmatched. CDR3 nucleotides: TGTGCCAGCAGCTCAGGGCCCTTGGGACAGGGGGCTTTTACGGAGACCCAGTACTTC. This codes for CASSSGPLGQGAFTETQYF.

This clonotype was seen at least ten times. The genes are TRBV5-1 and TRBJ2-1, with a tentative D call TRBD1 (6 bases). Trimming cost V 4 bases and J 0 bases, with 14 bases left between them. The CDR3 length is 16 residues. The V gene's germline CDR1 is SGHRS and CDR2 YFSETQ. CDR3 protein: CASSQRDTSSYNEQFF. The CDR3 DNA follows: TGCGCCAGCAGCCAGAGGGACACGAGCTCCTACAATGAGCAGTTCTTC. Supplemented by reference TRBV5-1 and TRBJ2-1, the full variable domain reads KAGVTQTPRYLIKTRGQQVTLSCSPISGHRSVSWYQQTPGQGLQFLFEYFSETQRNKGNFPGRFSGRQFSNSRSEMNVSTLELGDSALYLCASSQRDTSSYNEQFFGPGTRLTVL.

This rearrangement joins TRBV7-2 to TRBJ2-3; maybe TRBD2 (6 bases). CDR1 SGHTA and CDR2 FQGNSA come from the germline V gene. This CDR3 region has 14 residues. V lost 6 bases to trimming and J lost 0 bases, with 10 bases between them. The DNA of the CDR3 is TGTACCAGCAGGCTAGCGATTAGCACAGATACGCAGTATTTT. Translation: CTSRLAISTDTQYF.

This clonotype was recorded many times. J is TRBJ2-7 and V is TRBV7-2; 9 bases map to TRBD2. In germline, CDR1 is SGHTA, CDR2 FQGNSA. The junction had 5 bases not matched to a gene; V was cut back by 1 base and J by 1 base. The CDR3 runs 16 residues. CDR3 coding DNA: TGTGCCAGCAGCTTAGGGGCTAGCGGGATGTCCTACGAGCAGTACTTC. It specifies CASSLGASGMSYEQYF.

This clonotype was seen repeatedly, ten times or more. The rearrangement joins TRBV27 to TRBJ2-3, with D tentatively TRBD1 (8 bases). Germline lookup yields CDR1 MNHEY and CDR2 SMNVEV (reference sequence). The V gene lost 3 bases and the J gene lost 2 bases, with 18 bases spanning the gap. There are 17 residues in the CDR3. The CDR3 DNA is TGTGCCAGCAGTTTCCTGGACAGGGAGGGGGCCACAGATACGCAGTATTTT. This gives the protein CASSFLDREGATDTQYF.

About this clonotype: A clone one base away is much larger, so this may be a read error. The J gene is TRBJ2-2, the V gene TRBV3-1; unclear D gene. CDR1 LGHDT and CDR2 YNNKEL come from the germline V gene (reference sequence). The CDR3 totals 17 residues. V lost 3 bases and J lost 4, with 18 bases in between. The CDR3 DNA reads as TGTGCCAGCAGCCATAGTTTGGGCGGCCCGAGCACCGGGGAGCTGTTTTTT. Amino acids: CASSHSLGGPSTGELFF. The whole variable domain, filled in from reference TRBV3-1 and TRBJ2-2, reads DTAVSQTPKYLVTQMGNDKSIKCEQNLGHDTMYWYKQDSKKFLKIMFSYNNKELIINETVPNRFSPKSPDKAHLNLHINSLELGDSAVYFCASSHSLGGPSTGELFFGEGSRLTVL.

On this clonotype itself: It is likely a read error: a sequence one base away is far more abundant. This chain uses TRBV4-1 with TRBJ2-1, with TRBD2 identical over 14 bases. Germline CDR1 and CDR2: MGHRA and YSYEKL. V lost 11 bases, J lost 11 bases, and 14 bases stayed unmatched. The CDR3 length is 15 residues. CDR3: CAPTRGTSGSAKQFF. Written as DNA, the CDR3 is TGCGCCCCCACCAGGGGGACTAGCGGGAGCGCTAAGCAGTTCTTC.

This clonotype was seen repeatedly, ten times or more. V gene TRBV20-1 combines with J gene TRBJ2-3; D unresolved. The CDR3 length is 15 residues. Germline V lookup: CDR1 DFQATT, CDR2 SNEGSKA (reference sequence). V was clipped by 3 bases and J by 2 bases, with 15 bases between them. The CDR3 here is CSASKGLDVTDTQYF. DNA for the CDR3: TGCAGTGCTAGTAAAGGGCTAGATGTCACAGATACGCAGTATTTT.

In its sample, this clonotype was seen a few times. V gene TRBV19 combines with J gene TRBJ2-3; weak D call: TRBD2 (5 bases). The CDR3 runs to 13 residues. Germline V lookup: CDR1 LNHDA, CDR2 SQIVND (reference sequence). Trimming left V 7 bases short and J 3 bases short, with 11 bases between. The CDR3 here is CASKNSATDTQYF. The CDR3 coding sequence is TGTGCCAGTAAGAATAGCGCAACAGATACGCAGTATTTT.

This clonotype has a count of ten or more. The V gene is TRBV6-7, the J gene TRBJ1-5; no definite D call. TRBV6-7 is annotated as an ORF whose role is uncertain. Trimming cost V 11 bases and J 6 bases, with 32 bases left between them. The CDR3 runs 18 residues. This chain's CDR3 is CAQTSGVREDPATQPQHF. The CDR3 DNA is TGTGCCCAAACCTCCGGGGTACGCGAGGACCCCGCAACTCAGCCCCAGCATTTT.

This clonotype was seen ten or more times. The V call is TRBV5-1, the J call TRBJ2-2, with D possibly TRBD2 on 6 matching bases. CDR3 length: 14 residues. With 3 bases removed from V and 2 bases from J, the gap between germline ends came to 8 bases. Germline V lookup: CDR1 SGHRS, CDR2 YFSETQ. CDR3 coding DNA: TGCGCCAGCAGCTCCGGGACTAACACCGGGGAGCTGTTTTTT. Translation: CASSSGTNTGELFF.

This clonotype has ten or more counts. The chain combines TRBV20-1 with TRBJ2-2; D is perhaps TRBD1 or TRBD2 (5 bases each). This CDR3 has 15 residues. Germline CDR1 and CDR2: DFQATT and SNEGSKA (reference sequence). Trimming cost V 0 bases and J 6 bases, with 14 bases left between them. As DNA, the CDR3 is TGCAGTGCTAGAGATAAGGGAGTGGGGGCCGGGGAGCTGTTTTTT. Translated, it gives CSARDKGVGAGELFF.

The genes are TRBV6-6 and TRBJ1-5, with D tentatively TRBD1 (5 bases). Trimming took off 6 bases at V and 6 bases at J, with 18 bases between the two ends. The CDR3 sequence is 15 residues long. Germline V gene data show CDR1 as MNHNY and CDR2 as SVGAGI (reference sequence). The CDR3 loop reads CASSLGPILSQPQHF. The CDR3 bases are TGTGCCAGCAGCCTGGGACCGATCCTCAGTCAGCCCCAGCATTTT.

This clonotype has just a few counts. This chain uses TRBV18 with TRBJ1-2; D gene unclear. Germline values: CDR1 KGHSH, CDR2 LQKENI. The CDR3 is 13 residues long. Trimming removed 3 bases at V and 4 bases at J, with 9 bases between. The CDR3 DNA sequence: TGTGCCAGCTCACCCCAGAGTAGCTATGGCTACACCTTC. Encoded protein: CASSPQSSYGYTF.

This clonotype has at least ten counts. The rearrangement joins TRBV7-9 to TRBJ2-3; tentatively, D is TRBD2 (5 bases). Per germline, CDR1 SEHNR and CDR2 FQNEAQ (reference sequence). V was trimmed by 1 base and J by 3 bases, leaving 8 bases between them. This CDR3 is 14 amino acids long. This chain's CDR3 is CASSLGLATDTQYF. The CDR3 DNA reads TGTGCCAGCAGCTTAGGGCTAGCAACAGATACGCAGTATTTT.

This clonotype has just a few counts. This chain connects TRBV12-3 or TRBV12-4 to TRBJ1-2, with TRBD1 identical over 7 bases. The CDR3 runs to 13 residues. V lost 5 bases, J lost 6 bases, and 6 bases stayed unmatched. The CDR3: CASSQTGLHGYTF. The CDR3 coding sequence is TGTGCCAGCAGTCAGACAGGGTTGCATGGCTACACCTTC.

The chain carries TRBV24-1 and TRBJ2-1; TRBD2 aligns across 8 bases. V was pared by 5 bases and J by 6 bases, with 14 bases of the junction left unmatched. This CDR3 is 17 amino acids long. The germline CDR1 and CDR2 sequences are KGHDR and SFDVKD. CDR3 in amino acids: CATSAYRGLTSVNEQFF. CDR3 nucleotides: TGTGCCACCAGTGCCTACCGAGGGTTGACTAGCGTCAATGAGCAGTTCTTC.